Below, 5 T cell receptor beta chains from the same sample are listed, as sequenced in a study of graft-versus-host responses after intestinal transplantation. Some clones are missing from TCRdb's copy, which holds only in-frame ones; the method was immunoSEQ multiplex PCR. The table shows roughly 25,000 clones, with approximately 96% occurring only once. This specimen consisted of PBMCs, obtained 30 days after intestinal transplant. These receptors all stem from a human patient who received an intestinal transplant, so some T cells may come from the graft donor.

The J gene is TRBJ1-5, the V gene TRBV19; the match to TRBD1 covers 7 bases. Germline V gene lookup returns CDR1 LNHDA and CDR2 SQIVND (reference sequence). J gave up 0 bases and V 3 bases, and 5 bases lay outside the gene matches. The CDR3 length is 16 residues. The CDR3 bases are TGTGCCAGTAGTATGGGACAGTCCTATAGCAATCAGCCCCAGCATTTT. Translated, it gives CASSMGQSYSNQPQHF.

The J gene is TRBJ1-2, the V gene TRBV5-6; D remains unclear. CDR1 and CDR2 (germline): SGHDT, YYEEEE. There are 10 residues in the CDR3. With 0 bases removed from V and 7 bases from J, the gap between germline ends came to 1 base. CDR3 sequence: CASSLGGYTF. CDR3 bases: TGTGCCAGCAGCTTGGGTGGCTACACCTTC.

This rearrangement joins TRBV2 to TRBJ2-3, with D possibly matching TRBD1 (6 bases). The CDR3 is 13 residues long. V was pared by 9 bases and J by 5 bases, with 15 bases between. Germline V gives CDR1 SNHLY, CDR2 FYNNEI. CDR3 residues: CASRTGFGDTQYF. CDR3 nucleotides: TGTGCCAGTAGAACAGGGTTTGGAGATACGCAGTATTTT.

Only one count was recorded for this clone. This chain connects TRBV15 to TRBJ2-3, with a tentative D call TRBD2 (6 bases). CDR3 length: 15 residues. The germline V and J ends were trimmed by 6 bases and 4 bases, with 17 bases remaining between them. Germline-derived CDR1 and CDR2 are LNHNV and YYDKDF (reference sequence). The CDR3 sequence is CATSRQLGGADTQYF. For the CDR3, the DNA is TGTGCCACCAGTAGACAGTTAGGAGGGGCAGATACGCAGTATTTT.

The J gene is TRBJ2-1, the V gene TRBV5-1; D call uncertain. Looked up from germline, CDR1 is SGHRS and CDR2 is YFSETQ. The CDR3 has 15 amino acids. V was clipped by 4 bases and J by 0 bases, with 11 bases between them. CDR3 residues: CASSAPGGSYNEQFF. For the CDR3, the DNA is TGCGCCAGCAGCGCCCCGGGCGGCTCCTACAATGAGCAGTTCTTC.